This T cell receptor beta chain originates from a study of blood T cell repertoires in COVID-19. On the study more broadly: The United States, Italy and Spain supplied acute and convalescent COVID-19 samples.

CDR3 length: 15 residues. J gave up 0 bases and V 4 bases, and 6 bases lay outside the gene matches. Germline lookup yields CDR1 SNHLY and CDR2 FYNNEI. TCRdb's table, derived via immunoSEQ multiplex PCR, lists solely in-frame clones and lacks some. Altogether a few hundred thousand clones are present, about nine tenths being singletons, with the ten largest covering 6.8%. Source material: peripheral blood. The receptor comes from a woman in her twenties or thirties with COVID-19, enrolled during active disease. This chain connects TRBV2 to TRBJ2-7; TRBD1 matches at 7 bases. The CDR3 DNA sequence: TGTGCCAGCAGTGCCACAGGGGAGAGCTCCTACGAGCAGTACTTC. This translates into CASSATGESSYEQYF.